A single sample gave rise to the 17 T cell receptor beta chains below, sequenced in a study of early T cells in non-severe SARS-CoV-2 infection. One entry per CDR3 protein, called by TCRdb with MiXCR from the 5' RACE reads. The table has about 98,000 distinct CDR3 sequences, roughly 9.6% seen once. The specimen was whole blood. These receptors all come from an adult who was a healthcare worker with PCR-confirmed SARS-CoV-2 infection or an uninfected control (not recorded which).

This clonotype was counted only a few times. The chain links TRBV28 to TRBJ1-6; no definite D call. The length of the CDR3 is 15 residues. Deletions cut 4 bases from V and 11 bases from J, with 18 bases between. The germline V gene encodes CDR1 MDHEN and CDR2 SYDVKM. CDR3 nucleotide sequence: TGTGCCAGCAGTTCTCCGGGTCCCAGGCTAACACCCCTCCACTTT. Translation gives CASSSPGPRLTPLHF.

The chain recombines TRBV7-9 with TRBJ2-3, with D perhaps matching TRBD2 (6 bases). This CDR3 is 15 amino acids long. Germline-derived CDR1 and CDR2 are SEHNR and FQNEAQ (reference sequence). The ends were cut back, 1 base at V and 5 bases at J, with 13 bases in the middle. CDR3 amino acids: CASSLGGGLRDTQYF. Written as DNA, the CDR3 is TGTGCCAGCAGCTTAGGTGGGGGGTTGCGAGATACGCAGTATTTT.

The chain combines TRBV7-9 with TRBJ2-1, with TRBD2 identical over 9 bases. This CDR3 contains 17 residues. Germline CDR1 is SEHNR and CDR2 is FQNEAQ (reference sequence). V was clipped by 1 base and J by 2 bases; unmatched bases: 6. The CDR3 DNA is TGTGCCAGCAGCTTAGAAGGGGTAGCGGGGGCCTACAATGAGCAGTTCTTC. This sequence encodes CASSLEGVAGAYNEQFF.

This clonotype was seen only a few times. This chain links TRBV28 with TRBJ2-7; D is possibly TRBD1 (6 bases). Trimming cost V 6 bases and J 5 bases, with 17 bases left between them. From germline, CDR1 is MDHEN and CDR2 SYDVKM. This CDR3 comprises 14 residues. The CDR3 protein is CASRPIPQGDEQYF. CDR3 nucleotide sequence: TGTGCCAGCAGACCGATCCCACAGGGAGACGAGCAGTACTTC.

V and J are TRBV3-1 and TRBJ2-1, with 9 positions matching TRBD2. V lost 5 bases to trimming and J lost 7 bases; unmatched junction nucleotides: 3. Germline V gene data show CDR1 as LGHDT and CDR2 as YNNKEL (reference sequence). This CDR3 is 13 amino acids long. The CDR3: CASSELAGNEQFF. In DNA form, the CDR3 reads TGTGCCAGCAGCGAGCTAGCGGGGAATGAGCAGTTCTTC.

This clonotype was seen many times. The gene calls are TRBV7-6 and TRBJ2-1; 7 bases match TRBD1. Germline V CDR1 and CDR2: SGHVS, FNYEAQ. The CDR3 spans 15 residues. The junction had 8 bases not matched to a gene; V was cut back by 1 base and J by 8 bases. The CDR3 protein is CASSLVGGSSDEQFF. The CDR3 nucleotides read TGTGCCAGCAGCTTAGTAGGGGGCTCGTCAGATGAGCAGTTCTTC.

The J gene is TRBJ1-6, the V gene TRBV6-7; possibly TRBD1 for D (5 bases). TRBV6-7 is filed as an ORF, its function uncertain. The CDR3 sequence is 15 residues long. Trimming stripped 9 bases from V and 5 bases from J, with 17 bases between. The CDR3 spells CARAHRGVDNSPLHF. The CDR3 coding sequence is TGTGCCAGGGCCCATCGAGGGGTCGATAATTCACCCCTCCACTTT.

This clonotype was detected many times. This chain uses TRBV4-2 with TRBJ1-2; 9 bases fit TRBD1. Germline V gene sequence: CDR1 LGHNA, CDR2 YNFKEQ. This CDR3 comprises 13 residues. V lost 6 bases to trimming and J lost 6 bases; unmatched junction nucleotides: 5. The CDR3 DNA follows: TGTGCCAGCAGTCCTGGACAGGGGAATGGCTACACCTTC. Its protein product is CASSPGQGNGYTF.

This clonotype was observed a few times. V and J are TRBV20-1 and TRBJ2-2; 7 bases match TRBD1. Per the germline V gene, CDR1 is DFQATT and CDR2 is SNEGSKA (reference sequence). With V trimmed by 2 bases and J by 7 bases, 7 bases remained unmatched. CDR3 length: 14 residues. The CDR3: CSARKTGRVGELFF. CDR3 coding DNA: TGCAGTGCTAGAAAGACAGGGCGGGTCGGGGAGCTGTTTTTT.

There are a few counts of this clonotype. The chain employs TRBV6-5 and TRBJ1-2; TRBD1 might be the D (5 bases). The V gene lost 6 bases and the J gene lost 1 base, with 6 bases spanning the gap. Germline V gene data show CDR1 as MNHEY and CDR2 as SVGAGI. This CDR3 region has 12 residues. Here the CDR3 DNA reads TGTGCCAGCAGGGGACTTAACTATGGCTACACCTTC. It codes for CASRGLNYGYTF.

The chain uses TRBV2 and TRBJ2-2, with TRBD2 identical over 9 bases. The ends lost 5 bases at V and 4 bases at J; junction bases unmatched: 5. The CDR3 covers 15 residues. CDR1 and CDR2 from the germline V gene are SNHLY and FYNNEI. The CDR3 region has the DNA TGTGCCAGCAGTCTCCAGCGGGAGGTCACCGGGGAGCTGTTTTTT. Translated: CASSLQREVTGELFF.

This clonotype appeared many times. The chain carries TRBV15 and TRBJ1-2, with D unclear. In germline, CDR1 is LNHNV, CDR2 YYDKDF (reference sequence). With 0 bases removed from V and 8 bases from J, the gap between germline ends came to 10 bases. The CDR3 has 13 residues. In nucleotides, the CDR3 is TGTGCCACCAGCAGAGATCGGATATGGGGCTACACCTTC. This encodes CATSRDRIWGYTF.

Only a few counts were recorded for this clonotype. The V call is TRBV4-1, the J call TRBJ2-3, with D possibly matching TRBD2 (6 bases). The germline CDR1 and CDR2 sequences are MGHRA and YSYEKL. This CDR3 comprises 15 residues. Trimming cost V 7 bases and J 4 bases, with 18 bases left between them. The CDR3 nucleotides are TGCGCCAGCAATTCCGGGACTGGAGGGGCAGATACGCAGTATTTT. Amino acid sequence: CASNSGTGGADTQYF.

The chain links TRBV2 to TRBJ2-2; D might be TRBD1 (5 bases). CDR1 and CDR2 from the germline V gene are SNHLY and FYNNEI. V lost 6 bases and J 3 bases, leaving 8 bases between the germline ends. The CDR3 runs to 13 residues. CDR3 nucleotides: TGTGCCAGCAGGGACACCCACACCGGGGAGCTGTTTTTT. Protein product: CASRDTHTGELFF.

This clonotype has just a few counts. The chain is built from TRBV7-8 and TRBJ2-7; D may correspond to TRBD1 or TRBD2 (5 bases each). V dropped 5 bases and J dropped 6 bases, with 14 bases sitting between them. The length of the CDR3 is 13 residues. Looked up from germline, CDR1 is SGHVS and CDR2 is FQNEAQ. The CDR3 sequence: CASSRDLPSEQYF. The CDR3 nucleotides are TGTGCCAGCAGCAGGGACCTGCCCTCCGAGCAGTACTTC.

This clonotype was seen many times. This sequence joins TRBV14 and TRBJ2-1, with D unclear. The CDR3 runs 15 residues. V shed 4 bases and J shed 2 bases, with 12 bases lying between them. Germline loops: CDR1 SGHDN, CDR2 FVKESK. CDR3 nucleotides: TGTGCCAGCAGCCGGATTACAATCCCCTACAATGAGCAGTTCTTC. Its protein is CASSRITIPYNEQFF.

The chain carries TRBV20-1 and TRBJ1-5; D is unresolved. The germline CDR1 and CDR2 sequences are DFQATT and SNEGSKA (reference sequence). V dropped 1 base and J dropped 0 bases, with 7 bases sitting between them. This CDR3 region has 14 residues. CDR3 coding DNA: TGCAGTGCTAGAGTTGGGCATAGCAATCAGCCCCAGCATTTT. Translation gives CSARVGHSNQPQHF.